This T cell receptor (beta chain) was recorded in a study of spatial heterogeneity in lung cancer (dated by TCRdb to about 2019). Concerning the study at large: Beta-chain transcripts were consistently detected in greater numbers than alpha-chain transcripts, which likely reflects a higher abundance of beta-chain transcripts. Both alpha and beta chains were TCR-sequenced in samples taken at surgery, namely 220 tumor regions, approximately 66 matched nontumor lung samples and about 54 PBMC samples. In non-small cell lung cancer, the study quantitatively compared TCR alpha and beta repertoires across several tumor regions, matched nontumor lung, and blood. In the raw uncorrected reads, each unique combination of TCR and UMI appeared more than ten times on average. The study linked features of the TCR repertoire to counts of nonsynonymous mutations, which were determined by whole-exome sequencing of tumor tissue. On the study overall, not on this receptor specifically: Ubiquitous expanded tumor TCRs showed up in blood more often at tumor resection than at routine follow-up. Additional single-cell paired TCR alpha and beta sequencing was considered necessary to confirm, at a functional level, the hypothesis that regional TCRs recognize regional mutations.

Library preparation was by 5' RACE. Sequencing was carried out with a NextSeq 500. The TCR library protocol attached a unique molecular identifier to each TCR cDNA molecule to allow correction of PCR and sequencing errors. Per the authors' processing: TCR identification, UMI-based error correction and CDR3 extraction were performed with Decombinator tools. TCRs above a frequency of 2 per 1,000, corresponding to the top 1% of the tumor frequency distribution, were defined as expanded. Renyi diversity was calculated using the R vegan package after each repertoire was subsampled 100 times to 5,000 TCRs. CDR3 similarity networks were built from amino acid triplet string-kernel similarity, with CDR3s being connected when pairwise similarity was above 0.82. TCRdb trimmed public reads at Q25 via fastp, called clones via MiXCR and kept in-frame beta chains. Each entry merges the rows of one CDR3 protein and shows their most common DNA and genes. These V and J calls rely on TCRdb rather than the paper's analysis. The sample records roughly 80,000 distinct CDR3 sequences, approximately 8.1% of which are singletons. The ten largest clones take up roughly 7% of the sample.

Sample time point, as interpreted from the label and publication: sample taken at primary tumor resection. Samples were obtained from over 70 patients with early-stage, untreated non-small cell lung cancer from the lung TRACERx cohort. TCR sequencing used whole RNA extracted from tumor and nontumor lung tissue, or from cryopreserved PBMC samples, without cell sorting. Patients were selected for TCR sequencing only if sufficient RNA was available from at least two tumor regions. This clonotype was found many times. No cognate antigen has been identified for it. Base qualities were left out, and no much larger clone turns up one base away. V loses 3 bases at its end and J loses 2 bases; junction bases beyond the gene matches: 6. Reading the germline V gene gives CDR1 MNHEY and CDR2 SVGEGT. Inclusive of the bounding cysteine and phenylalanine, the CDR3 is 15 residues long. The kept DNA is CDR3 alone, 45 bases in frame from the first base.

The TCR originated in a male donor with early-stage non-small cell lung cancer. Sequences were derived from PBMCs, sampled at surgery. The sequence joins TRBV6-2 or TRBV6-3 to TRBJ2-5; 7 junctional bases match TRBD1. The CDR3 in this case is CASSYLLGQQETQYF. The sequenced DNA is TGTGCCAGCAGTTATCTCCTGGGACAGCAAGAGACCCAGTACTTC.